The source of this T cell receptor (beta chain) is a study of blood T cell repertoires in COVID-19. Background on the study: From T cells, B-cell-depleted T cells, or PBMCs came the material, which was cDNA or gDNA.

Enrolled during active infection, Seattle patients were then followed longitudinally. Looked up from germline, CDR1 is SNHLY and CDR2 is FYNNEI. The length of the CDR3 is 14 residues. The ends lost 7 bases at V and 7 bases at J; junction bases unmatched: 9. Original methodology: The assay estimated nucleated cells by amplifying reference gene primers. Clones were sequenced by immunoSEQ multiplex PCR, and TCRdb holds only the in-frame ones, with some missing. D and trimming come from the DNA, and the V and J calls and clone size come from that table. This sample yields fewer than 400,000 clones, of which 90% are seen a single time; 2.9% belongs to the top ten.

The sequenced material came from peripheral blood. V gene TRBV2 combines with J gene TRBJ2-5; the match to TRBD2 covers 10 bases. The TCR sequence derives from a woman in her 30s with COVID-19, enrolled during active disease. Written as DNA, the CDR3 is TGTGCCAGCATGATCTTAGCGGGAGGAGGGACCCAGTACTTC. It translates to CASMILAGGGTQYF. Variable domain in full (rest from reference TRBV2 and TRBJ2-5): EPEVTQTPSHQVTQMGQEVILRCVPISNHLYFYWYRQILGQKVEFLVSFYNNEISEKSEIFDDQFSVERPDGSNFTLKIRSTKLEDSAMYFCASMILAGGGTQYFGPGTRLLVL.